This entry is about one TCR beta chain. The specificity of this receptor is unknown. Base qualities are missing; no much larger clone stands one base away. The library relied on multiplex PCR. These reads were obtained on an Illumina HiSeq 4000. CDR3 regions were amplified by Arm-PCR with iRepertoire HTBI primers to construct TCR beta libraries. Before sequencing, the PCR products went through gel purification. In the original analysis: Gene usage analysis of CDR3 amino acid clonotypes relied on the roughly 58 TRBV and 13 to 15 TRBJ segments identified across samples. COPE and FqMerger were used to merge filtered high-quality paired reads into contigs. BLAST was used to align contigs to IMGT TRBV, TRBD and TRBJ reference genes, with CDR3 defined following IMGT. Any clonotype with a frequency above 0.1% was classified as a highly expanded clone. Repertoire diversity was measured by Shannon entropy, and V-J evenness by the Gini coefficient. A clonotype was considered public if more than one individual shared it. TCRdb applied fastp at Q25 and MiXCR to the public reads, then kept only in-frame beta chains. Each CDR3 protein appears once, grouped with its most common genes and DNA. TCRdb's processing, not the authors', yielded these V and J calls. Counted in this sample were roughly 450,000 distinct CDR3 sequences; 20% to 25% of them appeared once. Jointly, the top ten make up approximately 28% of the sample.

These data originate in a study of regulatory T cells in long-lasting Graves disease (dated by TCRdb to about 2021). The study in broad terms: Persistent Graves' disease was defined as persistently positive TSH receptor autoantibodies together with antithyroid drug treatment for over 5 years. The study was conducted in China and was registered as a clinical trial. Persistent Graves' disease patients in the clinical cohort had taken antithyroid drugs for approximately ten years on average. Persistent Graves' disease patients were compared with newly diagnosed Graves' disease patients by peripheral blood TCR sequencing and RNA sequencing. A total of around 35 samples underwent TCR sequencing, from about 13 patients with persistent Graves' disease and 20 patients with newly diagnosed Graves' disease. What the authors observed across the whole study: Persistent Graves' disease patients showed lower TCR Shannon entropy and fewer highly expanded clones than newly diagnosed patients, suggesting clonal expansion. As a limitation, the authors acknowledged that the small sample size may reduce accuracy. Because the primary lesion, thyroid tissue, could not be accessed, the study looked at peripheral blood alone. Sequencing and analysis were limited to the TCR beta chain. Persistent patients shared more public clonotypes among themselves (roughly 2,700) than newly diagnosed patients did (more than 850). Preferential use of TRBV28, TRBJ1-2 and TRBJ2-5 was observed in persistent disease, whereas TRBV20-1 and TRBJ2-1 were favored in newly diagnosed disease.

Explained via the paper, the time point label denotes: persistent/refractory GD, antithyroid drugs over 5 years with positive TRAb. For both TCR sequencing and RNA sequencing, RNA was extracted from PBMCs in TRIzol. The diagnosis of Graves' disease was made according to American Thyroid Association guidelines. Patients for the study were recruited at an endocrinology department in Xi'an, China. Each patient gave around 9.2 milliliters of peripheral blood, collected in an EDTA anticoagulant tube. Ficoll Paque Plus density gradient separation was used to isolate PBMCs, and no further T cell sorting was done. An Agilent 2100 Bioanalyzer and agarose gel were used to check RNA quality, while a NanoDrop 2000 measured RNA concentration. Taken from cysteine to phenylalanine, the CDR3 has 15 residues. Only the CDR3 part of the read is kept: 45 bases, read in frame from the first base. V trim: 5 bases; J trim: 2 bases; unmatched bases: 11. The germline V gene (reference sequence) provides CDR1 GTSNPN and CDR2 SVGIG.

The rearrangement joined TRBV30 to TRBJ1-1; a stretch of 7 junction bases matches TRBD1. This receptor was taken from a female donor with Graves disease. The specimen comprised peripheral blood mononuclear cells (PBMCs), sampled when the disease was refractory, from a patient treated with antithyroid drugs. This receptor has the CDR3 CAWLTGDHLNTEAFF. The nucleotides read TGTGCCTGGCTAACAGGGGACCACCTAAACACTGAAGCTTTCTTT.